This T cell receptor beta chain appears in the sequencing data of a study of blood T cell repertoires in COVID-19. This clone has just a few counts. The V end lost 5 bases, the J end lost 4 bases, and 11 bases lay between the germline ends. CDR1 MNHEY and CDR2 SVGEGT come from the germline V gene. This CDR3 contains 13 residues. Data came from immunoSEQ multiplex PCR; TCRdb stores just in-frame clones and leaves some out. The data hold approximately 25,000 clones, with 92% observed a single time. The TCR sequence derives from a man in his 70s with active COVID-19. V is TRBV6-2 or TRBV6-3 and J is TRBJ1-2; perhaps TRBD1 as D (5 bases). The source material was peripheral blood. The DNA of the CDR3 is TGTGCCAGCAGTGCGACAGAGTCCTATGGCTACACCTTC. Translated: CASSATESYGYTF.